This TCR beta chain emerged from a study of T-cell memory formation after mild COVID-19. Study observations and caveats: Day 15 to 85 contracting clones showed balanced CD4/CD8; day 15 to 37 expanders favored CD4+.

A note on this clonotype: The antigen is not known.

TCRdb reprocessed the 5' RACE reads with MiXCR, giving one entry per CDR3 protein. The table shows about 540,000 distinct CDR3 sequences, with approximately 20% occurring only once. Sequenced input: PBMCs or a T cell subset sorted from them (not recorded which). This receptor was obtained from an adult woman who had mild COVID-19 (a few samples of this study predate the infection). Cell type and time point are not known.

The CDR3, as DNA: TGCAGTGCTAGAGTAGGGAACATTCAGTACTTC. This gives the protein CSARVGNIQYF. This chain connects TRBV20-1 to TRBJ2-4, with unresolved D. The CDR3 runs 11 residues. CDR1 is DFQATT and CDR2 is SNEGSKA in the germline V gene (reference sequence). The V and J ends lost 1 base and 7 bases respectively, with 5 bases between them.